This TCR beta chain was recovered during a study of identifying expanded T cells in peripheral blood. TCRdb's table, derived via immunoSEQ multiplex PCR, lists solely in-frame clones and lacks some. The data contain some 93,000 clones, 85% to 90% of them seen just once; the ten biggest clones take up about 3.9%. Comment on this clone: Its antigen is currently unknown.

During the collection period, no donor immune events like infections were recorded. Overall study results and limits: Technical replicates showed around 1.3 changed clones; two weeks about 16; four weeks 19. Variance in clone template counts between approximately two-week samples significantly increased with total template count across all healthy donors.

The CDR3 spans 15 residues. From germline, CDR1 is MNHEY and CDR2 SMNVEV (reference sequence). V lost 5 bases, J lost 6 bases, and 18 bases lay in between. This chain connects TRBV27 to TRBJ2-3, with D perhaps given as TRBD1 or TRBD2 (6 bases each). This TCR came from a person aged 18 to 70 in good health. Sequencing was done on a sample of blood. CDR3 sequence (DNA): TGTGCCAGCAGTGGAACAGGGAGGTTGGTGGATACGCAGTATTTT. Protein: CASSGTGRLVDTQYF.